Below are 29 T cell receptor beta chains sequenced from a single sample in a study of long-term antiretroviral therapy in people with HIV. The authors ran the immunoSEQ assay, v3.0, at survey level. Sequenced by immunoSEQ multiplex PCR; TCRdb stores in-frame clones only, minus some. Among 35,000 to 40,000 clones listed, roughly four fifths were seen once. The sample was unsorted PBMCs, taken 0.3 years after starting antiretroviral therapy. These receptors all come from a man younger than 30 with HIV.

This clone was observed a few times. Other DNA sequences in the sample encode the same CDR3. This chain uses TRBV4-2 with TRBJ2-3; D is unclear. V was clipped by 4 bases and J by 1 base, with 0 bases between them. The CDR3 sequence is 11 residues long. Per the germline V gene, CDR1 is LGHNA and CDR2 is YNFKEQ. The CDR3: CASSRTDTQYF. CDR3 DNA: TGTGCCAGCAGCCGCACAGATACGCAGTATTTT.

The V gene is TRBV2, the J gene TRBJ2-5; D is unclear. Germline CDR1 SNHLY, CDR2 FYNNEI. The ends were cut back, 4 bases at V and 5 bases at J, with 11 bases in the middle. CDR3 size: 13 residues. The CDR3 DNA reads as TGTGCCAGCAGTGTACGTCTGGGGGAGACCCAGTACTTC. Protein sequence: CASSVRLGETQYF. The full variable domain, completed using reference TRBV2 and TRBJ2-5, is EPEVTQTPSHQVTQMGQEVILRCVPISNHLYFYWYRQILGQKVEFLVSFYNNEISEKSEIFDDQFSVERPDGSNFTLKIRSTKLEDSAMYFCASSVRLGETQYFGPGTRLLVL.

This clone was detected only a few times. The rearrangement joins TRBV29-1 to TRBJ2-1; D is ambiguous. Germline V gene lookup returns CDR1 SQVTM and CDR2 ANQGSEA. V lost 7 bases and J 1 base, leaving 11 bases between the germline ends. The CDR3 totals 13 residues. In nucleotides, the CDR3 is TGCAGCGCTAGACTCGTATCCTACAATGAGCAGTTCTTC. It encodes CSARLVSYNEQFF.

This sequence joins TRBV5-1 and TRBJ1-1; 7 bases match TRBD1. Per the germline V gene, CDR1 is SGHRS and CDR2 is YFSETQ. With V trimmed by 4 bases and J by 2 bases, 11 bases remained unmatched. The CDR3 loop spans 16 amino acids. This chain's CDR3 is CASSPIGTVVNTEAFF. In nucleotides, the CDR3 is TGCGCCAGCAGCCCTATCGGGACAGTGGTTAACACTGAAGCTTTCTTT.

The chain employs TRBV6-1 and TRBJ2-5, with D tentatively TRBD1 (7 bases). V lost 3 bases and J lost 5, with 13 bases in between. CDR3 length: 14 residues. Germline-derived CDR1 and CDR2 are MNHNS and SASEGT. In nucleotides, the CDR3 is TGTGCCAGCAGTGAGGGGGCAGGGGGGGAGACCCAGTACTTC. Amino acids: CASSEGAGGETQYF.

This clone was picked up a small number of times. The chain links TRBV28 to TRBJ2-1; a weak D match, TRBD2 (6 bases). This CDR3 spans 16 amino acids. Between the trimmed V and J ends, which lost 5 bases and 4 bases, there was a span of 18 bases. Looked up from germline, CDR1 is MDHEN and CDR2 is SYDVKM. The CDR3 bases are TGTGCCAGCAGTAGGGGCGGGGAGGTAGGATACAATGAGCAGTTCTTC. Protein sequence: CASSRGGEVGYNEQFF.

J is TRBJ2-7 and V is TRBV27; TRBD2 matches at 7 bases. CDR1 is MNHEY, CDR2 SMNVEV, per germline (reference sequence). The CDR3 is 19 residues long. Trimming took 1 base from V and 1 from J; bases not matched to a gene: 16. CDR3 loop: CASSLFWISGLTPSYEQYF. CDR3 DNA: TGTGCCAGCAGTTTATTTTGGATTAGCGGGCTCACCCCATCCTACGAGCAGTACTTC.

The chain carries TRBV18 and TRBJ1-2, with D possibly being TRBD1 (5 bases). The germline CDR1 and CDR2 sequences are KGHSH and LQKENI. CDR3 size: 16 residues. The V end lost 0 bases, the J end lost 6 bases, and 17 bases lay between the germline ends. This chain's CDR3 is CASSPPGGPGIDGYTF. The CDR3 nucleotides are TGTGCCAGCTCACCACCGGGAGGGCCAGGGATTGATGGCTACACCTTC.

The chain recombines TRBV4-1 with TRBJ1-1; D is uncertain. This CDR3 spans 14 amino acids. Germline V gives CDR1 MGHRA, CDR2 YSYEKL. V dropped 1 base and J dropped 5 bases, with 11 bases sitting between them. In nucleotides, the CDR3 is TGCGCCAGCAGCCAAGTTATGTTTAAGACTGAAGCTTTCTTT. This sequence encodes CASSQVMFKTEAFF.

This chain connects TRBV4-2 to TRBJ2-1, with 8 bases that match TRBD2. There are 17 residues in the CDR3. V lost 1 base to trimming and J lost 8 bases; unmatched junction nucleotides: 13. From germline, CDR1 is LGHNA and CDR2 YNFKEQ. The DNA of the CDR3 is TGTGCCAGCAGCCAAGTCGGCGGGGGGAAAGACCTCGATGAGCAGTTCTTC. Protein product: CASSQVGGGKDLDEQFF.

The chain recombines TRBV7-8 with TRBJ1-5; 11 nucleotides line up with TRBD1. V shed 4 bases and J 0 bases; nucleotides not matched to a gene: 14. This CDR3 region has 20 residues. Germline V lookup: CDR1 SGHVS, CDR2 FQNEAQ. In DNA, the CDR3 is TGTGCCAGCAGCTCCAGGGCCGGGACAGGGGGACCAAATAGCAATCAGCCCCAGCATTTT. Protein: CASSSRAGTGGPNSNQPQHF.

The CDR3 DNA reads as TGTGCCAGCCAACAGGCTCGCGGGGGTCAGCCCCAGCATTTT. Protein product: CASQQARGGQPQHF. V usage is TRBV19 and J usage is TRBJ1-5; tentatively, D is TRBD1 (5 bases). V gave up 9 bases and J gave up 6 bases, with 18 bases separating them. The CDR3 sequence is 14 residues long. The V gene's germline CDR1 is LNHDA and CDR2 SQIVND (reference sequence).

The chain employs TRBV9 and TRBJ2-2, with no clear D. CDR1 is SGDLS and CDR2 is YYNGEE in the germline V gene. Trimming cost V 4 bases and J 1 base, with 2 bases left between them. This CDR3 is 12 amino acids long. As DNA, the CDR3 is TGTGCCAGCAGCATGAACACCGGGGAGCTGTTTTTT. It encodes CASSMNTGELFF.

The V gene is TRBV29-1, the J gene TRBJ2-7; tentative D call: TRBD1 (6 bases). Trimming pared 0 bases from V and 2 bases from J, leaving 11 bases between. This CDR3 is built from 14 residues. Looked up from germline, CDR1 is SQVTM and CDR2 is ANQGSEA. The CDR3 nucleotides read TGCAGCGTTGAAGATTCAGGGGCACCCTACGAGCAGTACTTC. The encoded protein is CSVEDSGAPYEQYF.

J is TRBJ2-3 and V is TRBV6-4; tentative D call: TRBD2 (6 bases). The CDR3 consists of 15 residues. CDR1 is MRHNA, CDR2 SNTAGT, per germline. V was clipped by 4 bases and J by 2 bases, with 13 bases between them. CDR3 in amino acids: CASSAGVTITDTQYF. The CDR3 nucleotides are TGTGCCAGCAGTGCGGGGGTAACCATCACAGATACGCAGTATTTT.

V is TRBV7-9 and J is TRBJ1-4; unclear D gene. In germline, CDR1 is SEHNR, CDR2 FQNEAQ (reference sequence). V was clipped by 1 base and J by 4 bases, with 10 bases between them. This CDR3 region has 15 residues. CDR3 residues: CASSLVGLFNEKLFF. The CDR3 region has the DNA TGTGCCAGCAGCTTAGTTGGACTCTTTAATGAAAAACTGTTTTTT.

The gene calls are TRBV5-4 and TRBJ2-7; 12 bases fit TRBD1. The CDR3 spans 16 residues. The ends lost 0 bases at V and 6 bases at J; junction bases unmatched: 7. Germline CDR1 reads SGHNT; CDR2 reads YYREEE (reference sequence). CDR3 DNA: TGTGCCAGCAGCTTGGGTGGGGGACAGGGGGCTTTCGAGCAGTACTTC. Its protein is CASSLGGGQGAFEQYF. The full variable domain, rest sourced from reference TRBV5-4 and TRBJ2-7, is ETGVTQSPTHLIKTRGQQVTLRCSSQSGHNTVSWYQQALGQGPQFIFQYYREEENGRGNFPPRFSGLQFPNYSSELNVNALELDDSALYLCASSLGGGQGAFEQYFGPGTRLTVT.

The V gene is TRBV6-1, the J gene TRBJ2-5, with 9 bases identical to TRBD1. The CDR3 totals 16 residues. The germline V gene encodes CDR1 MNHNS and CDR2 SASEGT. The V segment lost 4 bases and the J segment 2 bases; nucleotides outside the gene matches: 8. CDR3 region: CASSVIPGTGQETQYF. The CDR3 coding sequence is TGTGCCAGCAGTGTAATTCCCGGGACAGGGCAAGAGACCCAGTACTTC.

The chain links TRBV5-6 to TRBJ2-1; D is tentatively TRBD1 or TRBD2 (6 bases each). CDR1 is SGHDT and CDR2 is YYEEEE in the germline V gene. Trimming removed 2 bases from V and 1 base from J, with 13 bases in between. CDR3 length: 16 residues. CDR3 residues: CASSFGGPLSYNEQFF. The CDR3 DNA follows: TGTGCCAGCAGCTTCGGGGGCCCTCTTTCCTACAATGAGCAGTTCTTC.

V usage is TRBV6-6 and J usage is TRBJ1-3; no firm D call. Germline V gives CDR1 MNHNY, CDR2 SVGAGI (reference sequence). The CDR3 contains 13 residues. V was pared by 7 bases and J by 4 bases, with 11 bases between. This chain's CDR3 is CASTAGVGNTIYF. The CDR3 nucleotides read TGTGCCAGCACGGCTGGGGTCGGAAACACCATATATTTT.

The J gene is TRBJ2-1, the V gene TRBV30, with 7 bases identical to TRBD2. The CDR3 extends over 14 amino acids. Germline loops: CDR1 GTSNPN, CDR2 SVGIG (reference sequence). The J segment lost 4 bases and the V segment lost 4 bases, leaving 7 bases of the junction unmatched. The CDR3 coding sequence is TGTGCCTGGATACCAGCGGGACGATACAATGAGCAGTTCTTC. It yields the protein CAWIPAGRYNEQFF.

The chain combines TRBV5-1 with TRBJ1-4; 8 nucleotides line up with TRBD1. This CDR3 contains 15 residues. Germline CDR1 reads SGHRS; CDR2 reads YFSETQ. Trimming removed 4 bases from V and 5 bases from J; junction bases left unmatched: 7. CDR3 coding DNA: TGCGCCAGCAGCGAGACAGGGGCCCTAAATGAAAAACTGTTTTTT. As protein: CASSETGALNEKLFF.

This chain joins TRBV7-3 and TRBJ2-5, with 12 bases lining up with TRBD2. CDR3 length equals 14 residues. Germline V gene data show CDR1 as SGHTA and CDR2 as FQGTGA. The V gene end was trimmed by 5 bases and the J gene end by 4 bases; junction bases not matched to a gene: 2. Here the CDR3 DNA reads TGTGCCAGCAGCCCTAGCGGGAGGGGAGAGACCCAGTACTTC. Amino acid sequence: CASSPSGRGETQYF.

The chain carries TRBV9 and TRBJ2-4; D uncertain. V shed 3 bases and J shed 8 bases, with 21 bases lying between them. The CDR3 is 16 residues long. The germline V gene has CDR1 SGDLS and CDR2 YYNGEE. The CDR3 loop is CASSAVDPHGVDIQYF. CDR3 nucleotide sequence: TGTGCCAGCAGCGCTGTGGACCCACACGGAGTGGACATTCAGTACTTC.

A note on this clone: The junction shows a germline mismatch at one end, possibly a read error. The rearrangement joins TRBV7-2 to TRBJ2-7; 7 nucleotides line up with TRBD2. Germline V gene data show CDR1 as SGHTA and CDR2 as FQGNSA. The CDR3 extends over 18 amino acids. CDR3 bases: TGTGCCAGCAGCCTAGCAGCTTCTGGCGGGAGTCGGGTCTACGAGCAGTACTTC. Translating it yields CASSLAASGGSRVYEQYF.

The rearrangement joins TRBV6-1 to TRBJ2-7; D ambiguous. This CDR3 has 14 amino acids. Germline lookup yields CDR1 MNHNS and CDR2 SASEGT. Trimming pared 1 base from V and 2 bases from J, leaving 9 bases between. CDR3 sequence: CASSEVEDTYEQYF. The CDR3 DNA reads as TGTGCCAGCAGTGAAGTTGAAGATACCTACGAGCAGTACTTC.

This clone was seen only once. The rearrangement joins TRBV7-2 to TRBJ2-7, with 8 bases identical to TRBD1. CDR3 length equals 15 residues. Germline V CDR1 and CDR2: SGHTA, FQGNSA. The ends lost 4 bases at V and 6 bases at J; junction bases unmatched: 11. In DNA form, the CDR3 reads TGTGCCAGCAGCTCAGGGACAGGCGCCGGTCGCGAGCAGTACTTC. This encodes CASSSGTGAGREQYF.

This rearrangement joins TRBV4-3 to TRBJ2-1; TRBD2 matches at 8 bases. V shed 5 bases and J 0 bases; nucleotides not matched to a gene: 9. In germline, CDR1 is LGHNA, CDR2 YSLEER. This CDR3 has 17 amino acids. CDR3 DNA: TGCGCCAGCAGCATCGATATAGCGGGAAGCTCCTACAATGAGCAGTTCTTC. Residues: CASSIDIAGSSYNEQFF.

The chain has TRBV29-1 and TRBJ2-7; the D is unclear. The CDR3 sequence is 10 residues long. Germline lookup yields CDR1 SQVTM and CDR2 ANQGSEA. The V gene lost 6 bases and the J gene lost 3 bases, with 6 bases spanning the gap. The CDR3 loop reads CSVADYEQYF. The CDR3 DNA reads as TGCAGCGTCGCCGACTACGAGCAGTACTTC.